Listed below are T cell receptor beta chains from one sample, sequenced in a study of blood T cell repertoires in COVID-19. Repertoires were generated with immunoSEQ multiplex PCR, while TCRdb's copy carries only in-frame clones and drops some. Of tens of thousands of clones listed, roughly 86% were seen once; the top ten hold approximately 1.9%. Sequencing was performed on peripheral blood. All receptors derive from a woman in her sixties with acute or convalescent COVID-19. The CDR3 runs from the conserved cysteine through the conserved F or W. Each record gives: clone size, V gene, D gene, CDR3 length, J gene, CDR3 DNA, CDR3 protein. D genes are given only for firm matches. Size is omitted from some rows. Given values are once, few, many or a class for expanded clones.

abundance: NA; v_gene: TRBV11-2; d_gene: TRBD2; len: 14; j_gene: TRBJ2-3; CDR3nt: TGTGCCAGCAGCTCTAGCGGGATGGGGGATACGCAGTATTTT; CDR3aa: CASSSSGMGDTQYF
abundance: NA; v_gene: TRBV28; d_gene: NA; len: 15; j_gene: TRBJ1-1; CDR3nt: TGTGCCAGCAGTCCTACAGTGCCCGCGAACACTGAAGCTTTCTTT; CDR3aa: CASSPTVPANTEAFF
abundance: NA; v_gene: TRBV9; d_gene: TRBD2; len: 15; j_gene: TRBJ2-7; CDR3nt: TGTGCCAGCAGCCCGAGGACTAGCGGGACCTACGAGCAGTACTTC; CDR3aa: CASSPRTSGTYEQYF
abundance: NA; v_gene: TRBV28; d_gene: NA; len: 13; j_gene: TRBJ1-5; CDR3nt: TGTGCCAGCAATCAGGGGTCCAATCAGCCCCAGCATTTT; CDR3aa: CASNQGSNQPQHF
abundance: NA; v_gene: TRBV5-1; d_gene: TRBD1; len: 15; j_gene: TRBJ2-7; CDR3nt: TGCGCCAGCAGCTTGGGGGACAGGCTATTGGTGGAGCAGTACTTC; CDR3aa: CASSLGDRLLVEQYF
abundance: NA; v_gene: TRBV2; d_gene: NA; len: 15; j_gene: TRBJ2-2; CDR3nt: TGTGCCAGCACCCTTGGGCAGGGGGGAACCGGGGAGCTGTTTTTT; CDR3aa: CASTLGQGGTGELFF
abundance: NA; v_gene: TRBV29-1; d_gene: NA; len: 13; j_gene: TRBJ1-1; CDR3nt: TGCAGCGTTGAAGGACAGTTGAACACTGAAGCTTTCTTT; CDR3aa: CSVEGQLNTEAFF
abundance: NA; v_gene: TRBV28; d_gene: NA; len: 15; j_gene: TRBJ2-1; CDR3nt: TGTGCCAGCGAACAGGACTGGGGGCGGTTCAATGAGCAGTTCTTC; CDR3aa: CASEQDWGRFNEQFF
abundance: NA; v_gene: TRBV7-9; d_gene: NA; len: 14; j_gene: TRBJ1-2; CDR3nt: TGTGCCAGCAGCCCCCCGGACTCCCTCTATGGCTACACCTTC; CDR3aa: CASSPPDSLYGYTF
abundance: NA; v_gene: TRBV6-2/TRBV6-3; d_gene: NA; len: 15; j_gene: TRBJ1-1; CDR3nt: TGTGCCAGCAGTCACGACCTGACAGCGAACACTGAAGCTTTCTTT; CDR3aa: CASSHDLTANTEAFF
abundance: NA; v_gene: TRBV7-2; d_gene: TRBD1; len: 13; j_gene: TRBJ1-3; CDR3nt: TGTGCCAGCACCCGGGACAGAGGAAACACCATATATTTT; CDR3aa: CASTRDRGNTIYF
abundance: NA; v_gene: TRBV28; d_gene: NA; len: 14; j_gene: TRBJ1-2; CDR3nt: TGTGCCAGCAGTAGTCCCGGACAAAGTTATGGCTACACCTTC; CDR3aa: CASSSPGQSYGYTF
abundance: NA; v_gene: TRBV6-1; d_gene: TRBD1; len: 18; j_gene: TRBJ2-7; CDR3nt: TGTGCCAGCAGTGGGGCGTCTTCTAGGACAGGGGGGTTATACGAGCAGTACTTC; CDR3aa: CASSGASSRTGGLYEQYF
abundance: NA; v_gene: TRBV20-1; d_gene: NA; len: 11; j_gene: TRBJ1-2; CDR3nt: TGCAGTGCTAGTCGGGACTATGGCTACACCTTC; CDR3aa: CSASRDYGYTF
abundance: NA; v_gene: TRBV2; d_gene: NA; len: 14; j_gene: TRBJ1-1; CDR3nt: TGTGCCAGCAGTGAATTTGGGGAGGGCACTGAAGCTTTCTTT; CDR3aa: CASSEFGEGTEAFF
abundance: NA; v_gene: TRBV28; d_gene: NA; len: 13; j_gene: TRBJ1-5; CDR3nt: TGTGCCAGCAGTCGACAGGTGGGTCAGCCCCAGCATTTT; CDR3aa: CASSRQVGQPQHF
abundance: NA; v_gene: TRBV28; d_gene: NA; len: 11; j_gene: TRBJ1-2; CDR3nt: TGTGCCAGCAGTTTTCGGGATGGCTACACCTTC; CDR3aa: CASSFRDGYTF
abundance: once; v_gene: TRBV5-1; d_gene: TRBD2; len: 17; j_gene: TRBJ2-1; CDR3nt: TGCGCCAGCAGCTTGGCTAGCGGGAGTACGTCCTACAATGAGCAGTTCTTC; CDR3aa: CASSLASGSTSYNEQFF
abundance: NA; v_gene: TRBV27; d_gene: NA; len: 13; j_gene: TRBJ2-5; CDR3nt: TGTGCCAGCAGTTATAGGGGGTCGGAGACCCAGTACTTC; CDR3aa: CASSYRGSETQYF
abundance: NA; v_gene: TRBV6-5; d_gene: TRBD1; len: 14; j_gene: TRBJ2-7; CDR3nt: TGTGCCAGCAGTATCTCCCAGGGGGCCTACGAGCAGTACTTC; CDR3aa: CASSISQGAYEQYF
abundance: NA; v_gene: TRBV9; d_gene: TRBD2; len: 15; j_gene: TRBJ2-1; CDR3nt: TGTGCCAGCGCGGGAGGGACTAACTCCTACAATGAGCAGTTCTTC; CDR3aa: CASAGGTNSYNEQFF
abundance: NA; v_gene: TRBV28; d_gene: NA; len: 16; j_gene: TRBJ1-1; CDR3nt: TGTGCCAGCAGTTTAGGGCTCAACAGAGAGAACACTGAAGCTTTCTTT; CDR3aa: CASSLGLNRENTEAFF
abundance: NA; v_gene: TRBV2; d_gene: TRBD1; len: 16; j_gene: TRBJ1-2; CDR3nt: TGTGCCAGCAGGGACCACGGACAGGGGGAAGTAAATGGCTACACCTTC; CDR3aa: CASRDHGQGEVNGYTF
abundance: NA; v_gene: TRBV29-1; d_gene: TRBD1; len: 16; j_gene: TRBJ2-1; CDR3nt: TGCAGCGTTGAAAGTATAGGGACAGGGATTGAGTATGAGCAGTTCTTC; CDR3aa: CSVESIGTGIEYEQFF
abundance: NA; v_gene: TRBV7-3; d_gene: TRBD2; len: 15; j_gene: TRBJ2-1; CDR3nt: TGTGCCAGCAGCTCAGCGGGGTCCTCCTACAATGAGCAGTTCTTC; CDR3aa: CASSSAGSSYNEQFF
abundance: NA; v_gene: TRBV5-1; d_gene: TRBD2; len: 15; j_gene: TRBJ2-4; CDR3nt: TGCGCCAGCAGCACCGGAGCGGGGGCGTGGGACATTCAGTACTTC; CDR3aa: CASSTGAGAWDIQYF
abundance: NA; v_gene: TRBV7-9; d_gene: TRBD1; len: 13; j_gene: TRBJ2-7; CDR3nt: TGTGCCAGCAGCCAGGGACAGGTAGCCGAGCAGTACTTC; CDR3aa: CASSQGQVAEQYF
abundance: few; v_gene: TRBV4-1; d_gene: NA; len: 16; j_gene: TRBJ2-1; CDR3nt: TGCGCCAGCAGTAACACTTTAGGACATCAATACAATGAGCAGTTCTTC; CDR3aa: CASSNTLGHQYNEQFF
abundance: few; v_gene: TRBV24-1; d_gene: NA; len: 16; j_gene: TRBJ2-1; CDR3nt: TGTGCCACCAGTGATGGAGGATTAGTCTCCTACAATGAGCAGTTCTTC; CDR3aa: CATSDGGLVSYNEQFF
abundance: NA; v_gene: TRBV20-1; d_gene: TRBD2; len: 16; j_gene: TRBJ2-7; CDR3nt: TGCAGTGCTAGTGCTCGGTCTAGCGGGATATTTTACGAGCAGTACTTC; CDR3aa: CSASARSSGIFYEQYF
abundance: NA; v_gene: TRBV2; d_gene: TRBD2; len: 15; j_gene: TRBJ2-7; CDR3nt: TGTGCCAGCAACCCGACTAGCGGGGTCTCGGCCGAGCAGTACTTC; CDR3aa: CASNPTSGVSAEQYF
abundance: NA; v_gene: TRBV28; d_gene: NA; len: 15; j_gene: TRBJ2-6; CDR3nt: TGTGCCAGCAGTTTCCACAGCTCTGGGGCCAACGTCCTGACTTTC; CDR3aa: CASSFHSSGANVLTF
abundance: NA; v_gene: TRBV2; d_gene: TRBD1; len: 14; j_gene: TRBJ2-6; CDR3nt: TGTGCCAGCACTGCGACAGGGCCCCCCGGCGTCCTGACTTTC; CDR3aa: CASTATGPPGVLTF
abundance: NA; v_gene: TRBV7-2; d_gene: TRBD1; len: 15; j_gene: TRBJ2-3; CDR3nt: TGTGCCAGCAGCCTGCAGGGGGCTGGCACAGATACGCAGTATTTT; CDR3aa: CASSLQGAGTDTQYF
abundance: few; v_gene: TRBV9; d_gene: TRBD2; len: 15; j_gene: TRBJ2-5; CDR3nt: TGTGCCAGCAGCGTCGGACTAGCGGGGTTCGAGACCCAGTACTTC; CDR3aa: CASSVGLAGFETQYF
abundance: NA; v_gene: TRBV5-1; d_gene: NA; len: 13; j_gene: TRBJ2-5; CDR3nt: TGCGCCAGCAGCTTCAACACACAAGAGACCCAGTACTTC; CDR3aa: CASSFNTQETQYF
abundance: NA; v_gene: TRBV11-2; d_gene: NA; len: 15; j_gene: TRBJ1-3; CDR3nt: TGTGCCAGCAGCTTAGATCAGGACAGTAGGGACACCATATATTTT; CDR3aa: CASSLDQDSRDTIYF
abundance: NA; v_gene: TRBV7-6; d_gene: TRBD1; len: 16; j_gene: TRBJ2-1; CDR3nt: TGTGCCAGCAGCTTATTGACACAGGGGGCGAGGAATGAGCAGTTCTTC; CDR3aa: CASSLLTQGARNEQFF
abundance: NA; v_gene: TRBV18; d_gene: TRBD1; len: 14; j_gene: TRBJ1-5; CDR3nt: TGTGCCAGCTCACTAAACAGGGGGCCTCAGCCCCAGCATTTT; CDR3aa: CASSLNRGPQPQHF
abundance: NA; v_gene: TRBV5-1; d_gene: TRBD1; len: 13; j_gene: TRBJ1-1; CDR3nt: TGCGCCAGCAGCTTTAACAGGGGGACTGAAGCTTTCTTT; CDR3aa: CASSFNRGTEAFF
abundance: NA; v_gene: TRBV7-2; d_gene: NA; len: 14; j_gene: TRBJ2-7; CDR3nt: TGTGCCAGCAGCCGGACAGCGTTCTCCTACGAGCAGTACTTC; CDR3aa: CASSRTAFSYEQYF
abundance: NA; v_gene: TRBV2; d_gene: NA; len: 13; j_gene: TRBJ2-7; CDR3nt: TGTGCCGGATACCGGGACTCAGTGTACGAGCAGTACTTC; CDR3aa: CAGYRDSVYEQYF
abundance: NA; v_gene: TRBV9; d_gene: TRBD2; len: 13; j_gene: TRBJ2-7; CDR3nt: TGTGCCAGCAGCGAGGGACTAGAGGGCGAGCAGTACTTC; CDR3aa: CASSEGLEGEQYF
abundance: NA; v_gene: TRBV10-3; d_gene: TRBD1; len: 16; j_gene: TRBJ1-1; CDR3nt: TGTGCCATCAGTGAGTCTCTTGGACAGGCGAACACTGAAGCTTTCTTT; CDR3aa: CAISESLGQANTEAFF
abundance: NA; v_gene: TRBV12-3/TRBV12-4; d_gene: NA; len: 12; j_gene: TRBJ1-3; CDR3nt: TGTGCCAGCACATTTTCTGGAAACACCATATATTTT; CDR3aa: CASTFSGNTIYF
abundance: NA; v_gene: TRBV7-3; d_gene: TRBD2; len: 15; j_gene: TRBJ2-2; CDR3nt: TGTGCCAGCAGCGCCGGGACTAGCGGGACCGGGGAGCTGTTTTTT; CDR3aa: CASSAGTSGTGELFF
abundance: NA; v_gene: TRBV7-9; d_gene: TRBD2; len: 12; j_gene: TRBJ2-3; CDR3nt: TGTGCCAGCAGTCCAAGCGGGAACAGGCAGTATTTT; CDR3aa: CASSPSGNRQYF
abundance: NA; v_gene: TRBV6-5; d_gene: NA; len: 13; j_gene: TRBJ2-1; CDR3nt: TGTGCCAGCAAACTAGCAGGAGACAATGAGCAGTTCTTC; CDR3aa: CASKLAGDNEQFF
abundance: NA; v_gene: TRBV6-2/TRBV6-3; d_gene: NA; len: 17; j_gene: TRBJ1-3; CDR3nt: TGTGCCAGCAGTTACGACAGAACGACTTTCTCTGGAAACACCATATATTTT; CDR3aa: CASSYDRTTFSGNTIYF
abundance: NA; v_gene: TRBV27; d_gene: NA; len: 15; j_gene: TRBJ2-4; CDR3nt: TGTGCCAGCAGTTCAGGACAGGGCGGGGGAAACATTCAGTACTTC; CDR3aa: CASSSGQGGGNIQYF
abundance: NA; v_gene: TRBV19; d_gene: TRBD1; len: 13; j_gene: TRBJ1-1; CDR3nt: TGTGCCAGTAGTACACAGGGGGACACTGAAGCTTTCTTT; CDR3aa: CASSTQGDTEAFF
abundance: NA; v_gene: TRBV2; d_gene: TRBD1; len: 17; j_gene: TRBJ2-1; CDR3nt: TGTGCCAGCAGGTTCCGGGACAGAGGGGCGGCTTACAATGAGCAGTTCTTC; CDR3aa: CASRFRDRGAAYNEQFF
abundance: NA; v_gene: TRBV30; d_gene: NA; len: 17; j_gene: TRBJ2-7; CDR3nt: TGTGCCTGGAGGGGGGGGACAGGTTACAGCAGCTCCTACGAGCAGTACTTC; CDR3aa: CAWRGGTGYSSSYEQYF